This is a list of T cell receptor beta chains from one sample in a study of blood T cell repertoires in COVID-19. Clones were read by immunoSEQ multiplex PCR, and TCRdb kept only the in-frame ones, dropping some. Of 200,000 to 300,000 clones detected, about 89% appear once; the ten largest clones hold around 4%. The sample consisted of PBMCs or T cells enriched from blood (not recorded which). Receptor source: a woman in her twenties or thirties who had recovered from COVID-19. The conserved cysteine and the conserved F or W are not part of the CDR3 here. Where a row states a size, it is once, few, many or the class of an expanded clone; other rows omit it.

j_gene: TRBJ2-1; abundance: .; v_gene: TRBV4-3; CDR3aa: ASSQGAPSQYNEQF
j_gene: TRBJ1-2; abundance: .; v_gene: TRBV11-3; CDR3aa: ASSLRVGSYGYT
j_gene: TRBJ1-2; abundance: .; v_gene: TRBV6-4; CDR3aa: ASSDSASSGGYGYT
j_gene: TRBJ1-6; abundance: .; v_gene: TRBV9; CDR3aa: ASSPVGQPNSPLH
j_gene: TRBJ2-6; abundance: .; v_gene: TRBV29-1; CDR3aa: SADTTGANVLT
j_gene: TRBJ1-2; abundance: .; v_gene: TRBV7-9; CDR3aa: ASSYGGIDYGYT
j_gene: TRBJ2-3; abundance: .; v_gene: TRBV24-1; CDR3aa: ATSGRVASTDTQY
j_gene: TRBJ1-2; abundance: .; v_gene: TRBV6-1; CDR3aa: ASSEALLVRVYGYT
j_gene: TRBJ2-5; abundance: once; v_gene: TRBV5-4; CDR3aa: ASSPDLSASKTQY
j_gene: TRBJ2-5; abundance: once; v_gene: TRBV7-8; CDR3aa: ASSSPQGSRETQY
j_gene: TRBJ1-1; abundance: .; v_gene: TRBV28; CDR3aa: ASRPWSGMAEAF
j_gene: TRBJ1-2; abundance: .; v_gene: TRBV9; CDR3aa: ASSVTDRVEGYT
j_gene: TRBJ2-7; abundance: .; v_gene: TRBV28; CDR3aa: ASSFLPGQVKAASYEQY
j_gene: TRBJ2-3; abundance: .; v_gene: TRBV4-1; CDR3aa: ASSRQISQTLTSTDTQY
j_gene: TRBJ2-5; abundance: .; v_gene: TRBV7-9; CDR3aa: ASSVHRGSEETQY
j_gene: TRBJ2-7; abundance: .; v_gene: TRBV19; CDR3aa: ASSVPTSGSREQY
j_gene: TRBJ2-1; abundance: .; v_gene: TRBV11-3; CDR3aa: ASSLEGTSDYNEQF
j_gene: TRBJ2-1; abundance: .; v_gene: TRBV7-9; CDR3aa: ASSTPPGLAGAYNEQF
j_gene: TRBJ1-1; abundance: .; v_gene: TRBV28; CDR3aa: ASSPGTGGALRTEAF
j_gene: TRBJ2-7; abundance: .; v_gene: TRBV2; CDR3aa: ASYSGRYDHEQY
j_gene: TRBJ2-1; abundance: once; v_gene: TRBV9; CDR3aa: ASSTGLVGGNEQF
j_gene: TRBJ1-2; abundance: .; v_gene: TRBV30; CDR3aa: AWSVGQGAGYT
j_gene: TRBJ1-6; abundance: .; v_gene: TRBV6-5; CDR3aa: ASSYTDSPLH
j_gene: TRBJ2-1; abundance: .; v_gene: TRBV27; CDR3aa: ASSSTLTRFAYNEQF
j_gene: TRBJ2-5; abundance: .; v_gene: TRBV3-1/TRBV3-2; CDR3aa: ASSQVGGQETQY
j_gene: TRBJ2-2; abundance: .; v_gene: TRBV7-6; CDR3aa: ASSFTSGSSPNTGELF
j_gene: TRBJ1-5; abundance: once; v_gene: TRBV19; CDR3aa: ASRDERGTGDTYSNQPQH
j_gene: TRBJ1-4; abundance: .; v_gene: TRBV30; CDR3aa: AWSRFTRGEKLF
j_gene: TRBJ1-2; abundance: .; v_gene: TRBV19; CDR3aa: ASSTQTDYGYT
j_gene: TRBJ1-2; abundance: few; v_gene: TRBV19; CDR3aa: ASSPGTVAIYGYT
j_gene: TRBJ1-1; abundance: .; v_gene: TRBV7-3; CDR3aa: ASSYHPGHTNTEAF
j_gene: TRBJ1-1; abundance: .; v_gene: TRBV6-5; CDR3aa: ASSRGLNTEAF
j_gene: TRBJ2-3; abundance: few; v_gene: TRBV5-1; CDR3aa: ASSLLNSGSGTDTQY
j_gene: TRBJ2-3; abundance: .; v_gene: TRBV7-8; CDR3aa: ASSLVTGASTDTQY
j_gene: TRBJ1-1; abundance: .; v_gene: TRBV19; CDR3aa: ASSTQGNTEAF
j_gene: TRBJ1-1; abundance: once; v_gene: TRBV2; CDR3aa: ASSEALASLNTEAF
j_gene: TRBJ2-7; abundance: once; v_gene: TRBV30; CDR3aa: AWSPVSYEQY
j_gene: TRBJ2-1; abundance: once; v_gene: TRBV7-9; CDR3aa: ASSLALASGSPQF
j_gene: TRBJ2-5; abundance: .; v_gene: TRBV7-2; CDR3aa: ASSFHLAEGQETQY
j_gene: TRBJ1-1; abundance: .; v_gene: TRBV27; CDR3aa: ASRPWGGPGTEAF
j_gene: TRBJ2-1; abundance: .; v_gene: TRBV9; CDR3aa: ASSVLTSGRIYNEQF
j_gene: TRBJ2-7; abundance: once; v_gene: TRBV18; CDR3aa: ASSPDSYEQY
j_gene: TRBJ1-4; abundance: .; v_gene: TRBV18; CDR3aa: ASSPPGQGQEKLF
j_gene: TRBJ2-2; abundance: .; v_gene: TRBV28; CDR3aa: ASSKGTTNTGELF
j_gene: TRBJ2-1; abundance: many; v_gene: TRBV10-3; CDR3aa: AIREPGGRDNEQF
j_gene: TRBJ1-4; abundance: .; v_gene: TRBV2; CDR3aa: ASSGSRNNEKLF
j_gene: TRBJ1-2; abundance: .; v_gene: TRBV4-2; CDR3aa: ASGGRDSGYT
j_gene: TRBJ2-7; abundance: .; v_gene: TRBV13; CDR3aa: ASSLGVGGYEQY
j_gene: TRBJ1-5; abundance: .; v_gene: TRBV27; CDR3aa: ASRGGFTPYQPQH
j_gene: TRBJ1-4; abundance: .; v_gene: TRBV27; CDR3aa: ASSLSSGARTNEKLF
j_gene: TRBJ2-3; abundance: .; v_gene: TRBV28; CDR3aa: ASSPWEGGTDTQY
j_gene: TRBJ2-7; abundance: .; v_gene: TRBV18; CDR3aa: ASSEGVSRYEQY
j_gene: TRBJ2-1; abundance: .; v_gene: TRBV9; CDR3aa: ASSVAPALEYEQF
j_gene: TRBJ1-1; abundance: .; v_gene: TRBV3-1/TRBV3-2; CDR3aa: ASVRTGEIEAF
j_gene: TRBJ2-5; abundance: .; v_gene: TRBV28; CDR3aa: ASTSGLAGVGGTQY
j_gene: TRBJ2-5; abundance: .; v_gene: TRBV24-1; CDR3aa: ATSDRSPGVRETQY
j_gene: TRBJ2-1; abundance: few; v_gene: TRBV3-1/TRBV3-2; CDR3aa: ASSRSPGYSYNEQF
j_gene: TRBJ1-2; abundance: .; v_gene: TRBV28; CDR3aa: ASRLRDSYGYT
j_gene: TRBJ1-3; abundance: once; v_gene: TRBV12-3/TRBV12-4; CDR3aa: ASSSGSGNTIY